A selection of T cell receptor beta chains follows, all from one sample in a study of beta chain features in type 1 diabetes. Produced via immunoSEQ multiplex PCR; TCRdb's table is partial and in-frame only. The sample yields a few hundred thousand clones, roughly 21% seen once. Sequencing was done on a sample of naive CD4+ T cells from blood. These receptors were collected from a woman in her thirties or forties with type 1 diabetes. The conserved cysteine and the conserved F or W are not part of the CDR3 here. D genes are given only for firm matches.

j_call | d_call | v_call | cdr3_aa
TRBJ2-7 | NA | TRBV9 | ASSVQADAAYEQY
TRBJ1-5 | NA | TRBV19 | ASSMAGAQGNQPQH
TRBJ1-2 | TRBD1 | TRBV6-5 | ASTDRGPYGYT
TRBJ1-1 | NA | TRBV9 | ASSVEGGKTEAF
TRBJ1-1 | NA | TRBV20-1 | SAGSGTEAF
TRBJ2-7 | NA | TRBV30 | AWSTRTKIGHEQY
TRBJ1-1 | NA | TRBV29-1 | SAEGQLNTEAF
TRBJ2-7 | NA | TRBV27 | ASSFGLANEQY
TRBJ2-1 | TRBD2 | TRBV28 | ASGRVPF
TRBJ1-1 | TRBD1 | TRBV4-3 | ASSQDLTRGRMNTEAF
TRBJ2-7 | TRBD2 | TRBV5-1 | ASSLGPTAGVYEQY
TRBJ2-2 | TRBD2 | TRBV4-1 | ASSQKERGNTGELF
TRBJ2-1 | TRBD2 | TRBV7-3 | ASSLRHFTSGSYNEQF
TRBJ2-3 | TRBD2 | TRBV7-9 | STGDYTDTQY
TRBJ2-5 | NA | TRBV10-3 | AISESKGIETQY
TRBJ2-7 | TRBD2 | TRBV4-2 | ASSQISGTSAYEQY
TRBJ1-1 | TRBD1 | TRBV5-4 | ASSRIGQGIMNTEAF
TRBJ2-3 | TRBD2 | TRBV4-2 | ASSQDGSGGTDTQY
TRBJ2-7 | NA | TRBV5-1 | ASSLMESWNEQY
TRBJ1-1 | TRBD1 | TRBV5-4 | ASSLGGQVNTEAF
TRBJ2-1 | TRBD1 | TRBV6-6 | ASSGQGRDEQF
TRBJ2-1 | NA | TRBV7-3 | ASSAGPLQF
TRBJ1-1 | TRBD1 | TRBV30 | ASLRGREAF
TRBJ1-1 | TRBD1 | TRBV9 | ASSARTGSTEAF
TRBJ2-7 | TRBD1 | TRBV25-1 | ASSESLDRNSYEQY
TRBJ2-7 | TRBD1 | TRBV18 | ASSPQESGQSVGYEQY
TRBJ2-7 | TRBD2 | TRBV28 | ASSSSSGPSYEQY
TRBJ2-5 | TRBD1 | TRBV9 | ASSVAGQRQETQY
TRBJ1-1 | NA | TRBV4-3 | ASSPQTVNTEAF
TRBJ2-1 | NA | TRBV15 | ATSRVVTTYNEQF
TRBJ1-1 | NA | TRBV19 | ASSLGQLSAF
TRBJ2-2 | NA | TRBV10-3 | AISAITGELF
TRBJ2-3 | NA | TRBV7-2 | ASSPRTQDTQY
TRBJ2-7 | TRBD1 | TRBV9 | ASSSGQGYEQY
TRBJ1-5 | NA | TRBV5-1 | ASSLGRNQPQH
TRBJ1-1 | TRBD1 | TRBV6-6 | ASRGTANTEAF
TRBJ1-1 | NA | TRBV7-9 | ASSPGHVSEAF
TRBJ2-6 | TRBD1 | TRBV7-2 | ASSGPPGQGNSGANVLT
TRBJ1-2 | NA | TRBV29-1 | SVRQDIDGYT
TRBJ1-1 | NA | TRBV7-3 | ASSPQGSTEAF
TRBJ2-2 | TRBD2 | TRBV12-5 | ASGITGGAPNTGELF